The 21 T cell receptor beta chains listed next were all sequenced from one sample in a study of neoadjuvant anti-PD-1 for oral cavity cancer. Produced via immunoSEQ multiplex PCR; TCRdb's table is partial and in-frame only. The sample contains 75,000 or so clones, around 80% of which appear only once. The specimen comprised PBMCs, sampled before nivolumab (anti-PD-1) treatment. Source of these receptors: a person aged 35 to 85 with oral cavity squamous cell carcinoma.

J is TRBJ2-3 and V is TRBV6-5; tentatively, D is TRBD1 (5 bases). Per germline, CDR1 MNHEY and CDR2 SVGAGI. V lost 6 bases, J lost 0 bases, and 13 bases lay in between. The CDR3 contains 15 residues. CDR3 sequence: CASRRQFTSTDTQYF. CDR3 DNA sequence: TGTGCCAGCAGGCGACAGTTTACTAGCACAGATACGCAGTATTTT.

V gene TRBV29-1 combines with J gene TRBJ2-7; the D gene is possibly TRBD2 (6 bases). The V end was cut by 4 bases, the J end by 0 bases, with 10 bases between. CDR3 length: 13 amino acids. The germline CDR1 and CDR2 sequences are SQVTM and ANQGSEA. The CDR3 region has the DNA TGCAGCGTTGGTTCGGGACTCTCCTACGAGCAGTACTTC. It codes for CSVGSGLSYEQYF.

This clone was found a few times. This sequence joins TRBV4-2 and TRBJ2-1; 7 bases are a match to TRBD2. Germline loops: CDR1 LGHNA, CDR2 YNFKEQ. This CDR3 has 17 amino acids. V dropped 0 bases and J dropped 1; count of bases not matched to a gene: 6. CDR3 residues: CASSQDQASGSYNEQFF. CDR3 coding DNA: TGTGCCAGCAGCCAAGATCAGGCTAGCGGATCCTACAATGAGCAGTTCTTC.

The gene calls are TRBV6-1 and TRBJ2-7; D uncertain. The germline CDR1 and CDR2 sequences are MNHNS and SASEGT. This CDR3 contains 13 residues. Trimming took 3 bases from V and 4 from J, leaving 10 bases between them. CDR3 in amino acids: CASSEAYSYEQYF. The CDR3 nucleotides read TGTGCCAGCAGTGAGGCCTATAGTTACGAGCAGTACTTC.

V is TRBV7-3 and J is TRBJ2-1; 14 bases line up with TRBD2. The CDR3 loop spans 16 amino acids. The ends lost 5 bases at V and 7 bases at J; junction bases unmatched: 7. CDR1 SGHTA and CDR2 FQGTGA come from the germline V gene. DNA of the CDR3: TGTGCCAGCAGCCACCCCGGGACTAGCGGGAGTAATGAGCAGTTCTTC. It yields the protein CASSHPGTSGSNEQFF.

The rearrangement joins TRBV7-9 to TRBJ2-2, with 7 bases aligning to TRBD1. Germline trimming cut 5 bases from V and 7 bases from J; bases unmatched to any gene: 7. Germline V CDR1 and CDR2: SEHNR, FQNEAQ (reference sequence). This CDR3 region has 14 residues. The CDR3 DNA is TGTGCCAGCAGCCGACAGGGTGGGATCGGGGAGCTGTTTTTT. Translation gives CASSRQGGIGELFF.

V and J are TRBV6-6 and TRBJ1-2; a weak D match, TRBD1 (5 bases). V was shortened by 8 bases and J by 1 base, with 14 bases between the two germline ends. The germline CDR1 and CDR2 sequences are MNHNY and SVGAGI (reference sequence). This CDR3 comprises 14 residues. CDR3 in DNA: TGTGCCAGCCTCTACTCGGGGGGTAACTATGGCTACACCTTC. This encodes CASLYSGGNYGYTF.

This chain connects TRBV9 to TRBJ1-4; 8 nucleotides agree with TRBD1. The CDR3 is 17 residues long. CDR1 SGDLS and CDR2 YYNGEE come from the germline V gene. The junction had 4 bases not matched to a gene; V was cut back by 0 bases and J by 0 bases. The CDR3: CASSVEGQAATNEKLFF. CDR3 DNA: TGTGCCAGCAGCGTAGAGGGACAGGCCGCAACTAATGAAAAACTGTTTTTT.

V and J are TRBV9 and TRBJ2-1, with 8 bases that match TRBD2. CDR1 SGDLS and CDR2 YYNGEE come from the germline V gene. This CDR3 comprises 16 residues. The V segment lost 3 bases and the J segment 7 bases; nucleotides outside the gene matches: 12. In DNA, the CDR3 is TGTGCCAGCAGCGGCCAAAGCGGGAGTTGGGGTAATGAGCAGTTCTTC. Encoded protein: CASSGQSGSWGNEQFF. Combining the CDR3 with reference TRBV9 and TRBJ2-1 gives the whole variable domain DSGVTQTPKHLITATGQRVTLRCSPRSGDLSVYWYQQSLDQGLQFLIQYYNGEERAKGNILERFSAQQFPDLHSELNLSSLELGDSALYFCASSGQSGSWGNEQFFGPGTRLTVL.

The chain links TRBV7-9 to TRBJ1-5; D uncertain. Trimming shortened V by 1 base and J by 11 bases, and 12 bases separated the two germline ends. This CDR3 region has 13 residues. Germline V gene data show CDR1 as SEHNR and CDR2 as FQNEAQ (reference sequence). CDR3 loop: CASSLVNEVAQHF. The CDR3 nucleotides are TGTGCCAGCAGCTTAGTAAATGAGGTGGCCCAGCATTTT.

V gene TRBV11-2 combines with J gene TRBJ2-7, with D hard to call. V dropped 3 bases and J dropped 3 bases, with 6 bases sitting between them. In germline, CDR1 is SGHAT, CDR2 FQNNGV. The CDR3 has 12 amino acids. The CDR3 DNA sequence: TGTGCCAGCAGCTTTAACAGCTACGAGCAGTACTTC. Protein product: CASSFNSYEQYF.

This sequence joins TRBV30 and TRBJ2-7; tentative D call: TRBD1 (6 bases). With 2 bases removed from V and 3 bases from J, the gap between germline ends came to 14 bases. Germline assignment: CDR1 GTSNPN and CDR2 SVGIG (reference sequence). CDR3 length: 14 residues. The CDR3 region has the DNA TGTGCCTGGAGTCACAGGGCAAGAGGCTACGAGCAGTACTTC. Its protein is CAWSHRARGYEQYF.

The chain has TRBV10-3 and TRBJ2-7; 8 positions agree with TRBD1. The CDR3 has 12 amino acids. The germline CDR1 and CDR2 sequences are ENHRY and SYGVKD. J gave up 7 bases and V 6 bases, and 5 bases lay outside the gene matches. Written as DNA, the CDR3 is TGTGCCATCAGGACAGGGGCAGGGGAGCAGTACTTC. It specifies CAIRTGAGEQYF.

This clone was found a few times. Different DNA sequences within this sample yield the same CDR3. The rearrangement joins TRBV6-5 to TRBJ2-1; unclear D gene. Germline CDR1 MNHEY, CDR2 SVGAGI. The V and J ends lost 5 bases and 5 bases respectively, with 4 bases between them. This CDR3 has 11 residues. CDR3 sequence (DNA): TGTGCCAGCAGTACTAACAATGAGCAGTTCTTC. Translating gives CASSTNNEQFF.

The chain uses TRBV5-8 and TRBJ2-7, with 8 positions matching TRBD2. After removal of 6 bases from V and 3 bases from J, the junction contained 11 bases not matched to a gene. Germline-derived CDR1 and CDR2 are SGHTS and YDEGEE. The CDR3 runs 15 residues. CDR3 amino acids: CASTSGYVLGYEQYF. CDR3 coding DNA: TGTGCCAGCACTAGCGGGTATGTCTTAGGCTACGAGCAGTACTTC.

The chain combines TRBV7-8 with TRBJ1-5; D perhaps matches TRBD1 (6 bases). CDR3 length equals 14 residues. The germline V gene has CDR1 SGHVS and CDR2 FQNEAQ. V was trimmed by 5 bases and J by 7 bases, leaving 15 bases between them. The CDR3 loop is CASSQGRGDQPQHF. CDR3 sequence (DNA): TGTGCCAGCAGCCAAGGGAGGGGGGACCAGCCCCAGCATTTT.

Worth noting for this clone: Mismatch with germline at one junction end may stem from a read error. This sequence joins TRBV7-7 and TRBJ2-7, with TRBD1 as a possible D gene (5 bases). CDR3 length equals 13 residues. The germline V gene encodes CDR1 SSHAT and CDR2 FNYEAQ (reference sequence). CDR3 sequence (DNA): TGTGCTAGCAGCTTAGACAGTAATTACGAGCAGTACTTC. Protein: CASSLDSNYEQYF.

The V call is TRBV6-5, the J call TRBJ2-7; 8 bases agree with TRBD1. V was clipped by 8 bases and J by 8 bases; unmatched bases: 14. Germline CDR1 reads MNHEY; CDR2 reads SVGAGI. The length of the CDR3 is 14 residues. The CDR3 DNA sequence: TGTGCCAGCGGAGGACAGGGACGGTCCCCCCAGCAGTACTTC. This translates into CASGGQGRSPQQYF.

The rearrangement links TRBV30 to TRBJ2-1; D is unclear. V lost 1 base to trimming and J lost 9 bases, with 10 bases between them. This CDR3 has 12 amino acids. Looked up from germline, CDR1 is GTSNPN and CDR2 is SVGIG (reference sequence). The CDR3 spells CAWSGTTGEQFF. The DNA of the CDR3 is TGTGCCTGGAGTGGGACGACCGGTGAGCAGTTCTTC.

This rearrangement joins TRBV5-1 to TRBJ2-1; D is possibly TRBD1 (6 bases). The germline V gene encodes CDR1 SGHRS and CDR2 YFSETQ. This CDR3 is built from 15 residues. The V end lost 4 bases, the J end lost 10 bases, and 21 bases lay between the germline ends. CDR3 DNA: TGCGCCAGCAGCCCGACAGGTGGCACCTTATTAGAGCAGTTCTTC. Amino acid sequence: CASSPTGGTLLEQFF.

The V and J genes are TRBV2 and TRBJ2-4; unclear D gene. The germline V gene encodes CDR1 SNHLY and CDR2 FYNNEI. Trimming removed 5 bases from V and 0 bases from J, with 5 bases in between. The CDR3 covers 13 residues. In DNA, the CDR3 is TGTGCCAGCAGTTCGATAGCCAAAAACATTCAGTACTTC. Protein sequence: CASSSIAKNIQYF.